Listed below are T cell receptor beta chains from one sample, sequenced in a study of blood T cell repertoires in COVID-19. Profiled with immunoSEQ multiplex PCR; TCRdb holds only in-frame clones, not every one. The table records approximately 270,000 clones, around 90% of them present only once. Sequencing was done on a sample of peripheral blood. These receptor sequences come from a man aged 80 or over with acute or convalescent COVID-19. CDR3s include the opening cysteine and the closing phenylalanine or tryptophan. D genes are given only for firm matches. Size is stated for part of the rows, as once, few or many counts, or as a class when the clone is expanded.

d_call,cdr3_length,j_call,v_call,clone_size,cdr3_aa,cdr3_nt
NA,14,TRBJ1-4,TRBV2,NA,CASTPTEFNEKLFF,TGTGCCAGCACCCCAACAGAATTTAATGAAAAACTGTTTTTT
NA,16,TRBJ2-3,TRBV7-9,NA,CASSQARGVSTDTQYF,TGTGCCAGCAGCCAGGCCAGGGGTGTAAGTACAGATACGCAGTATTTT
TRBD2,17,TRBJ2-3,TRBV5-4,NA,CASSLSWLAGGADTQYF,TGTGCCAGCAGCTTGTCTTGGCTAGCGGGAGGGGCAGATACGCAGTATTTT
TRBD1,21,TRBJ2-6,TRBV14,NA,CASSQGIYRGPFLSGANVLTF,TGTGCCAGCAGCCAAGGGATTTACAGGGGGCCTTTCCTCTCTGGGGCCAACGTCCTGACTTTC
TRBD1,14,TRBJ1-5,TRBV24-1,NA,CATSRDSGGGPQHF,TGTGCCACCAGTAGGGACAGTGGCGGAGGGCCCCAGCATTTT
TRBD1,14,TRBJ2-3,TRBV27,NA,CASSWTGSTDTQYF,TGTGCCAGCAGTTGGACAGGGAGCACAGATACGCAGTATTTT
NA,13,TRBJ1-2,TRBV11-2,NA,CASSLVGARWYTF,TGTGCCAGCAGCTTAGTGGGGGCGCGATGGTACACCTTC
TRBD2,17,TRBJ2-2,TRBV18,NA,CASSPPRTSGNTGELFF,TGTGCCAGCTCACCACCGAGAACTAGCGGTAACACCGGGGAGCTGTTTTTT
NA,13,TRBJ1-5,TRBV19,NA,CATAGTSNQPQHF,TGTGCCACTGCGGGAACTAGCAATCAGCCCCAGCATTTT
NA,15,TRBJ1-6,TRBV7-2,NA,CASSLAYQGNSPLHF,TGTGCCAGCAGCTTAGCGTACCAGGGGAATTCACCCCTCCACTTT
NA,14,TRBJ2-7,TRBV5-1,NA,CASRGQGPSYEQYF,TGCGCCAGCAGGGGGCAGGGGCCCTCCTACGAGCAGTACTTC
NA,14,TRBJ2-1,TRBV29-1,NA,CSVDRAGSYNEQFF,TGCAGCGTTGACCGGGCGGGCTCCTACAATGAGCAGTTCTTC
TRBD1,13,TRBJ2-5,TRBV27,NA,CVTGGAFQETQYF,TGTGTCACAGGGGGAGCATTCCAAGAGACCCAGTACTTC
TRBD2,17,TRBJ2-1,TRBV7-3,NA,CASSLTFTSGGYNEQFF,TGTGCCAGCAGCTTAACGTTTACTAGCGGGGGGTACAATGAGCAGTTCTTC
NA,13,TRBJ2-4,TRBV27,NA,CASSLSRAYIQYF,TGTGCCAGCAGTTTATCCAGGGCGTACATTCAGTACTTC
TRBD1,16,TRBJ1-1,TRBV10-3,few,CAISERGTGANTEAFF,TGTGCCATCAGTGAGCGAGGGACAGGGGCGAACACTGAAGCTTTCTTT
NA,13,TRBJ1-4,TRBV27,NA,CASRSADNEKLFF,TGTGCCAGCAGGAGTGCTGATAATGAAAAACTGTTTTTT
TRBD2,16,TRBJ2-5,TRBV4-2,NA,CASAGIAGGSEETQYF,TGTGCCAGCGCGGGGATAGCGGGGGGTTCCGAGGAGACCCAGTACTTC
NA,15,TRBJ1-2,TRBV7-2,NA,CASSLGGGQNYGYTF,TGTGCCAGCAGCTTAGGGGGCGGACAGAACTATGGCTACACCTTC
NA,13,TRBJ1-2,TRBV12-3/TRBV12-4,NA,CAIRVGQGNGYTF,TGTGCCATAAGGGTTGGCCAGGGAAATGGCTACACCTTC
TRBD2,19,TRBJ2-5,TRBV3-1/TRBV3-2,once,CASSQAQTRLAGRQETQYF,TGTGCCAGCAGCCAAGCTCAGACTAGACTAGCGGGTAGGCAGGAGACCCAGTACTTC
NA,14,TRBJ1-1,TRBV3-1/TRBV3-2,once,CASSQEAGYTEAFF,TGTGCCAGCAGCCAAGAAGCCGGGTACACTGAAGCTTTCTTT
NA,15,TRBJ2-3,TRBV28,NA,CASSLLVASGDTQYF,TGTGCCAGCAGTTTACTAGTAGCATCCGGAGATACGCAGTATTTT
NA,16,TRBJ2-7,TRBV7-9,NA,CASSLAGQPSSYEQYF,TGTGCCAGCAGCTTAGCGGGCCAGCCGAGCTCCTACGAGCAGTACTTC
TRBD1,14,TRBJ1-6,TRBV6-5,NA,CASSSGTGESPLHF,TGTGCCAGCTCTTCCGGGACAGGGGAATCACCCCTCCACTTT
TRBD1,15,TRBJ1-4,TRBV28,once,CASRTWAGGNEKLFF,TGTGCCAGCAGGACCTGGGCAGGGGGCAACGAAAAACTGTTTTTT
NA,13,TRBJ2-3,TRBV18,NA,CASSIATTDTQYF,TGTGCCAGCTCTATAGCAACGACAGATACGCAGTATTTT
NA,13,TRBJ1-5,TRBV5-5,NA,CASSLLGEQPQHF,TGTGCCAGCAGCCTCCTAGGAGAACAGCCCCAGCATTTT
NA,14,TRBJ1-3,TRBV9,NA,CASREMETGNTIYF,TGTGCCAGCCGTGAGATGGAGACTGGAAACACCATATATTTT
NA,15,TRBJ2-1,TRBV15,NA,CATSRARTGRDEQFF,TGTGCCACCAGCAGAGCCCGGACAGGGAGGGATGAGCAGTTCTTC
NA,16,TRBJ1-5,TRBV2,NA,CASSQFQGGGNQPQHF,TGTGCCAGCAGTCAATTTCAGGGCGGCGGCAATCAGCCCCAGCATTTT
NA,15,TRBJ1-1,TRBV5-1,NA,CASSLLAAGNTEAFF,TGCGCCAGCAGCTTGCTCGCCGCGGGGAACACTGAAGCTTTCTTT
TRBD1,14,TRBJ1-6,TRBV2,NA,CASSETGDNSPLHF,TGTGCCAGCAGTGAGACAGGGGATAATTCACCCCTCCACTTT
TRBD2,15,TRBJ2-5,TRBV10-3,few,CAISPSGSGGETQYF,TGTGCCATCAGTCCTAGCGGGAGCGGAGGGGAGACCCAGTACTTC
NA,14,TRBJ2-1,TRBV6-2/TRBV6-3,NA,CASSYYLTNNEQFF,TGTGCCAGCAGTTACTATCTTACTAACAATGAGCAGTTCTTC
NA,14,TRBJ2-2,TRBV5-1,NA,CASSVSSGTGELFF,TGCGCCAGCAGCGTATCATCGGGCACCGGGGAGCTGTTTTTT
NA,13,TRBJ2-5,TRBV18,NA,CASSPGSQETQYF,TGTGCCAGCTCACCAGGCAGCCAAGAGACCCAGTACTTC
NA,13,TRBJ1-2,TRBV2,few,CASRSSGPYGYTF,TGTGCCAGCAGGTCCAGTGGTCCATATGGCTACACCTTC
NA,14,TRBJ1-1,TRBV5-1,NA,CASRGGGRNTEAFF,TGCGCCAGCAGGGGAGGGGGGCGGAACACTGAAGCTTTCTTT
NA,13,TRBJ1-2,TRBV15,once,CATSRDVADGYTF,TGTGCCACCAGCAGAGATGTCGCAGATGGCTACACCTTC
TRBD2,16,TRBJ2-5,TRBV18,NA,CASSPPLAGVQETQYF,TGTGCCAGCTCACCACCTCTAGCGGGGGTCCAAGAGACCCAGTACTTC
TRBD1,15,TRBJ1-5,TRBV27,NA,CASSRDRARNQPQHF,TGTGCCAGCAGTCGGGACAGGGCGCGGAATCAGCCCCAGCATTTT
TRBD1,15,TRBJ2-5,TRBV2,NA,CASSRDRGPQETQYF,TGTGCCAGCAGCCGGGACAGGGGACCCCAAGAGACCCAGTACTTC
TRBD1,15,TRBJ1-6,TRBV5-5,NA,CASSISGTGNSPLHF,TGTGCCAGCAGCATTTCCGGGACAGGGAATTCACCCCTCCACTTT
TRBD1,15,TRBJ2-1,TRBV5-6,NA,CASSWGTGPNNEQFF,TGTGCCAGCAGCTGGGGGACAGGGCCTAACAATGAGCAGTTCTTC
NA,16,TRBJ1-2,TRBV28,NA,CASSYLEGVLNYGYTF,TGTGCCAGCAGTTACCTAGAGGGGGTTCTTAACTATGGCTACACCTTC
NA,11,TRBJ2-5,TRBV20-1,NA,CKPGQRETQYF,TGCAAACCAGGGCAAAGGGAGACCCAGTACTTC
TRBD2,17,TRBJ2-7,TRBV5-4,NA,CASSLAGLAGVAYEQYF,TGTGCCAGCAGCTTGGCCGGCTTAGCGGGTGTCGCCTACGAGCAGTACTTC